The 12 T cell receptor beta chains below all came from one sample that was sequenced in a study of human T cells and chemical hapten exposure. TCRdb reprocessed the 5' RACE reads with MiXCR, giving one entry per CDR3 protein. This sample carries 95,000 to 120,000 distinct CDR3 sequences, 19% of them seen once, and the ten largest clones take roughly 3.1%. The starting material, unfractionated whole blood, was used for total RNA extraction. All receptors come from a human donor in good health.

The chain recombines TRBV6-5 with TRBJ1-5; a possible D gene is TRBD1 (6 bases). Trimming stripped 6 bases from V and 0 bases from J, with 9 bases between. The CDR3 runs to 14 residues. Germline CDR1 and CDR2: MNHEY and SVGAGI. The CDR3 reads CASRPGDSNQPQHF. The CDR3 DNA sequence: TGTGCCAGCAGGCCAGGGGATAGCAATCAGCCCCAGCATTTT.

The V gene is TRBV20-1, the J gene TRBJ2-7, with D possibly being TRBD2 (6 bases). The V gene lost 3 bases and the J gene lost 5 bases, with 14 bases spanning the gap. CDR1 is DFQATT, CDR2 SNEGSKA, per germline (reference sequence). CDR3 size: 13 residues. The DNA for the CDR3 is TGCAGTGCTAGGTTTCTAGCGAAGAACGAGCAGTACTTC. Translation gives CSARFLAKNEQYF.

The gene calls are TRBV28 and TRBJ1-3; D perhaps matches TRBD1 (5 bases). The CDR3 covers 16 residues. Trimming shortened V by 5 bases and J by 2 bases, and 16 bases separated the two germline ends. CDR1 MDHEN and CDR2 SYDVKM come from the germline V gene. This CDR3 reads CASSLISRTPGNTIYF. Written as DNA, the CDR3 is TGTGCCAGCAGTCTCATCTCCCGGACACCTGGAAACACCATATATTTT.

The sample holds a few counts of this clonotype. The gene calls are TRBV7-9 and TRBJ2-2; 9 bases are shared with TRBD2. Germline-derived CDR1 and CDR2 are SEHNR and FQNEAQ (reference sequence). V gave up 6 bases and J gave up 4 bases; unmatched junction bases: 24. The CDR3 is 21 amino acids. This chain's CDR3 is CASSDDFGGLAGGPRTGELFF. The CDR3 DNA reads TGTGCCAGCAGTGACGACTTTGGTGGTTTGGCGGGAGGGCCGCGCACCGGGGAGCTGTTTTTT.

The chain links TRBV20-1 to TRBJ2-1, with 10 bases aligning to TRBD2. The trim removed 4 bases at V and 5 bases at J, leaving 5 bases unmatched. The CDR3 consists of 14 residues. The germline gives CDR1 DFQATT, CDR2 SNEGSKA (reference sequence). CDR3 in amino acids: CSATSGRFNNEQFF. CDR3 sequence (DNA): TGCAGTGCTACTAGCGGGAGATTTAACAATGAGCAGTTCTTC.

This clonotype was detected a few times. This chain joins TRBV2 and TRBJ2-4; no clear D gene. Trimming shortened V by 4 bases and J by 7 bases, and 2 bases separated the two germline ends. The CDR3 runs to 10 residues. Germline-derived CDR1 and CDR2 are SNHLY and FYNNEI. DNA for the CDR3: TGTGCCAGCAGTGTCAACATTCAGTACTTC. Residues: CASSVNIQYF. The entire variable domain, with the rest obtained from reference TRBV2 and TRBJ2-4, is as follows: EPEVTQTPSHQVTQMGQEVILRCVPISNHLYFYWYRQILGQKVEFLVSFYNNEISEKSEIFDDQFSVERPDGSNFTLKIRSTKLEDSAMYFCASSVNIQYFGAGTRLSVL.

This clonotype came up a few times. The chain carries TRBV20-1 and TRBJ1-1, with D possibly matching TRBD1 (5 bases). The CDR3 extends over 13 amino acids. V was trimmed by 2 bases and J by 5 bases, leaving 12 bases between them. Germline lookup yields CDR1 DFQATT and CDR2 SNEGSKA (reference sequence). For the CDR3, the DNA is TGCAGTGCTAGAACGTCAGGGAGGACTGAAGCTTTCTTT. Its translation is CSARTSGRTEAFF.

This clonotype was observed a few times. The rearrangement links TRBV29-1 to TRBJ2-7; TRBD1 agrees at 7 bases. Germline CDR1 is SQVTM and CDR2 is ANQGSEA. The ends lost 6 bases at V and 5 bases at J; junction bases unmatched: 10. CDR3 length: 13 residues. CDR3 DNA: TGCAGCGTCCCGGGGACAGTTGATCACGAGCAGTACTTC. This sequence encodes CSVPGTVDHEQYF.

This clonotype was picked up one time. The chain employs TRBV6-1 and TRBJ1-2; 10 nucleotides match TRBD1. The CDR3 totals 16 residues. Germline-derived CDR1 and CDR2 are MNHNS and SASEGT. The V gene end was trimmed by 2 bases and the J gene end by 8 bases; junction bases not matched to a gene: 11. In DNA form, the CDR3 reads TGTGCCAGCAGTGAAAGACAGGGGGCCCTCCGGAAGGGCTACACCTTC. Its protein product is CASSERQGALRKGYTF.

This clonotype has a handful of counts. This rearrangement joins TRBV28 to TRBJ1-3; 7 bases are a match to TRBD1. Germline V gene data show CDR1 as MDHEN and CDR2 as SYDVKM. The CDR3 length is 18 residues. The V and J ends lost 5 bases and 0 bases, in that order; junction bases with no gene match: 13. CDR3 residues: CASSARRDSGVSGNTIYF. The CDR3, as DNA: TGTGCCAGCAGTGCCCGACGGGACAGCGGAGTCTCTGGAAACACCATATATTTT.

The genes are TRBV18 and TRBJ2-7, with D perhaps given as TRBD1 or TRBD2 (5 bases each). Trimming left V 4 bases short and J 0 bases short, with 16 bases between. The CDR3 totals 16 residues. CDR1 and CDR2 from the germline V gene are KGHSH and LQKENI. The DNA of the CDR3 is TGTGCCAGCTCACACAATCCCAGGGACCCCTCCTACGAGCAGTACTTC. Translated: CASSHNPRDPSYEQYF. Drawing the rest from reference TRBV18 and TRBJ2-7, the complete variable domain is NAGVMQNPRHLVRRRGQEARLRCSPMKGHSHVYWYRQLPEEGLKFMVYLQKENIIDESGMPKERFSAEFPKEGPSILRIQQVVRGDSAAYFCASSHNPRDPSYEQYFGPGTRLTVT.

In its sample, this clonotype was seen a few times. CDR3 coding DNA: TGTGCCAGCAGTCAGAGGACTAGCGGCACAGATACGCAGTATTTT. It specifies CASSQRTSGTDTQYF. The V gene is TRBV27, the J gene TRBJ2-3, with 9 bases lining up with TRBD2. CDR3 length: 15 amino acids. Germline assignment: CDR1 MNHEY and CDR2 SMNVEV (reference sequence). The ends lost 5 bases at V and 1 base at J; junction bases unmatched: 4.